This passage covers 12 T cell receptor beta chains from one sample sequenced in a study of blood T cell repertoires in COVID-19. Sequencing was performed with immunoSEQ multiplex PCR; in TCRdb, only in-frame clones are kept and a portion is missing. The sample has 200,000 to 250,000 clones, 84% seen once; the top ten hold nearly 20%. The sample consisted of peripheral blood. These TCRs come from a man in his thirties or forties with active or convalescent COVID-19.

This clone has a handful of counts. The CDR3 spells CASSHGVLTTNEKLFF. In DNA form, the CDR3 reads TGTGCCAGCAGCCATGGAGTCTTGACAACTAATGAAAAACTGTTTTTT. The chain couples TRBV3-1 (or the pseudogene TRBV3-2) to TRBJ1-4; D gene uncertain. Germline assignment: CDR1 LGHDT and CDR2 YNNKEL (reference sequence). The CDR3 contains 16 residues. Between the trimmed V and J ends, which lost 3 bases and 0 bases, there was a span of 11 bases.

This chain joins TRBV28 and TRBJ2-7; tentatively, D is TRBD1 (5 bases). CDR3 size: 15 residues. Germline V lookup: CDR1 MDHEN, CDR2 SYDVKM. The germline V and J ends were trimmed by 1 base and 9 bases, with 19 bases remaining between them. Here the CDR3 reads CASSLFWTSSDLQYF. The CDR3, as DNA: TGTGCCAGCAGTTTATTCTGGACAAGCTCAGACTTGCAGTACTTC. Combining the CDR3 with reference TRBV28 and TRBJ2-7 gives the whole variable domain DVKVTQSSRYLVKRTGEKVFLECVQDMDHENMFWYRQDPGLGLRLIYFSYDVKMKEKGDIPEGYSVSREKKERFSLILESASTNQTSMYLCASSLFWTSSDLQYFGPGTRLTVT.

V and J are TRBV6-4 and TRBJ1-5, with 7 nucleotides matching TRBD1. With 0 bases clipped from V and 3 bases from J, the junction kept 5 bases outside the gene matches. The CDR3 length is 16 residues. CDR1 is MRHNA and CDR2 is SNTAGT in the germline V gene. Here the CDR3 DNA reads TGTGCCAGCAGTGACTCCGGGACAGAGTACAATCAGCCCCAGCATTTT. As protein: CASSDSGTEYNQPQHF.

This chain connects TRBV19 to TRBJ1-1, with D perhaps matching TRBD1 (5 bases). V dropped 7 bases and J dropped 4 bases, with 10 bases sitting between them. From germline, CDR1 is LNHDA and CDR2 SQIVND (reference sequence). This CDR3 spans 12 amino acids. For the CDR3, the DNA is TGTGCCAGTAAACAGGCAGGCACTGAAGCTTTCTTT. Translating gives CASKQAGTEAFF.

This sequence joins TRBV3-1 (or the pseudogene TRBV3-2) and TRBJ2-5, with 8 positions matching TRBD2. Germline V lookup: CDR1 LGHDT, CDR2 YNNKEL (reference sequence). V lost 6 bases and J lost 2; bases outside the gene matches: 2. This CDR3 contains 13 residues. CDR3 protein: CASRRGAQETQYF. The DNA of the CDR3 is TGTGCCAGCAGGCGGGGGGCTCAAGAGACCCAGTACTTC.

The genes are TRBV30 and TRBJ1-1, with TRBD1 matching over 7 bases. The trim removed 7 bases at V and 5 bases at J, leaving 10 bases unmatched. This CDR3 is built from 13 residues. CDR1 is GTSNPN, CDR2 SVGIG, per germline (reference sequence). For the CDR3, the DNA is TGTGCCTACGCGACAGGGAAGAGGACTGAAGCTTTCTTT. It is translated as CAYATGKRTEAFF.

This chain joins TRBV19 and TRBJ2-5; 7 nucleotides agree with TRBD1. The V and J ends lost 5 bases and 7 bases, in that order; junction bases with no gene match: 10. Germline loops: CDR1 LNHDA, CDR2 SQIVND (reference sequence). The CDR3 is 14 residues long. The CDR3 DNA follows: TGTGCCAGTAGTCTTTTCCGGGACAGTGTGACCCAGTACTTC. Translation: CASSLFRDSVTQYF.

J is TRBJ1-2 and V is TRBV3-1 (or the pseudogene TRBV3-2), with D possibly TRBD1 on 5 matching bases. Trimming shortened V by 0 bases and J by 8 bases, and 7 bases separated the two germline ends. Germline V gives CDR1 LGHDT, CDR2 YNNKEL (reference sequence). The CDR3 spans 12 residues. CDR3 region: CASSQEGAGYTF. CDR3 sequence (DNA): TGTGCCAGCAGCCAAGAAGGGGCGGGCTACACCTTC.

V usage is TRBV7-2 and J usage is TRBJ2-7, with D unresolved. The CDR3 runs 18 residues. Trimming stripped 4 bases from V and 6 bases from J, with 28 bases between. Germline V gene sequence: CDR1 SGHTA, CDR2 FQGNSA. This CDR3 is CASSSLSPGPRGVGEQYF. The CDR3 nucleotides read TGTGCCAGCAGCTCCCTTAGTCCCGGCCCTAGAGGTGTTGGCGAGCAGTACTTC.

V and J are TRBV29-1 and TRBJ2-7; D gene uncertain. The CDR3 has 17 amino acids. Germline lookup yields CDR1 SQVTM and CDR2 ANQGSEA. Trimming removed 4 bases at V and 0 bases at J, with 22 bases between. CDR3 residues: CSVVSNEEPNLSYEQYF. The CDR3 nucleotides read TGCAGCGTTGTAAGCAACGAGGAACCAAACCTCTCCTACGAGCAGTACTTC.

The gene calls are TRBV3-1 (or the pseudogene TRBV3-2) and TRBJ2-1, with TRBD1 matching over 9 bases. Germline CDR1 is LGHDT and CDR2 is YNNKEL (reference sequence). Trimming at V came to 4 bases and at J to 5 bases, leaving 9 bases not matched to a gene. CDR3 length: 16 residues. The CDR3, as DNA: TGTGCCAGCAGCCGAGGAACCGGGACAGGGCACAATGAGCAGTTCTTC. The encoded protein is CASSRGTGTGHNEQFF.

The chain employs TRBV5-5 and TRBJ2-7; TRBD1 matches 7 bases. Unmatched junction bases numbered 22, after V lost 4 bases and J lost 6 bases. CDR1 and CDR2 from the germline V gene are SGHKS and YYEKEE (reference sequence). This CDR3 has 18 amino acids. This CDR3 reads CASSPIFRDSLVLGEQYF. As DNA, the CDR3 is TGTGCCAGCAGCCCGATTTTTAGGGACAGTCTCGTCCTTGGCGAGCAGTACTTC.